Presented here are 2 T cell receptor beta chains from one specimen sequenced in a study of breast tumors, draining lymph nodes, adjacent tissues. Breast cancer patients provided tissue from their axillary draining lymph nodes. Each CDR3 protein gets one entry after TCRdb re-called the multiplex PCR reads with MiXCR. This sample has approximately 150,000 distinct CDR3 sequences, with over 25% found just once. What was sequenced was axillary lymph node tissue. The source of these receptors is a female donor with breast cancer. Some clones in this sample may be carry-over from other donors' samples.

This clonotype was recorded at least ten times. The rearrangement links TRBV11-2 to TRBJ2-5, with 12 bases identical to TRBD2. V trimming: 4 bases; J trimming: 1 base; junction bases outside the gene matches: 1. The germline gives CDR1 SGHAT, CDR2 FQNNGV. The CDR3 spans 15 residues. The CDR3 here is CASSSGLAGQETQYF. The CDR3 coding sequence is TGTGCCAGCAGCTCGGGACTAGCGGGCCAAGAGACCCAGTACTTC.

This clonotype was observed a single time. The V call is TRBV12-5, the J call TRBJ1-4, with D uncertain. In germline, CDR1 is LGHNT, CDR2 FRNRAP. The CDR3 has 12 amino acids. CDR3 loop: CAPGPGWEKLFF. The CDR3 DNA follows: TGTGCCCCCGGACCGGGGTGGGAGAAACTGTTTTTT.